Included here is one T cell receptor beta chain sequence, with context. This entry is derived from a study of T cell changes during pregnancy in multiple sclerosis. Assay: immunoSEQ multiplex PCR; the TCRdb copy retains only in-frame clones and omits some. The table has 70,000 to 95,000 clones, 94% seen once. This specimen was peripheral blood, taken after pregnancy. This clonotype was obtained from a female donor in good health, enrolled as a control in a pregnancy study.

The CDR3 DNA is TGTGCCAGTAGTATACAGGCAGGGTCCCTCTACGAGCAGTACTTC. Translation: CASSIQAGSLYEQYF. The rearrangement uses TRBV19 and TRBJ2-7; D is possibly TRBD1 (5 bases). Per germline, CDR1 LNHDA and CDR2 SQIVND (reference sequence). The CDR3 has 15 amino acids. V was trimmed by 2 bases and J by 3 bases, leaving 14 bases between them.